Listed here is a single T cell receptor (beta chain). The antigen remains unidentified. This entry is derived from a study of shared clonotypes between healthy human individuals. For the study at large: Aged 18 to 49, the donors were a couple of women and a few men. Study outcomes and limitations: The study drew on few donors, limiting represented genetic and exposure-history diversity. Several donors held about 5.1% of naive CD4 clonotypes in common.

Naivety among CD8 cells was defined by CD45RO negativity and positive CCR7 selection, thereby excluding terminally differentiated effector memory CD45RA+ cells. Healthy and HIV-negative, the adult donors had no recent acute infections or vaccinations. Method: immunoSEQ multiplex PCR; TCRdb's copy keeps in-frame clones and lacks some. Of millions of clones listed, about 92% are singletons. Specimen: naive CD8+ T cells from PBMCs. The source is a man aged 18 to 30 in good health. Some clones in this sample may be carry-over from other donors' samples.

The CDR3 DNA sequence: TGTGCCAGCAGCCCCAGTACCCGAGGATCCCACGAGCAGTACTTC. It is translated as CASSPSTRGSHEQYF. This chain joins TRBV7-8 and TRBJ2-7; D is unclear. Germline lookup yields CDR1 SGHVS and CDR2 FQNEAQ. Trimming took 5 bases from V and 5 from J, leaving 19 bases between them. The CDR3 is 15 residues long.